This TCR beta chain was recorded in a study of CD8+ T cells in alopecia areata. About the research overall: In an open-label trial, patients got 5 to 10 mg tofacitinib twice daily. Regarding the study as a whole: Alopecia totalis/universalis scalp especially showed more expanded CD8+ clones than normal scalp.

CDR1 LGHNA and CDR2 YNFKEQ come from the germline V gene. The trim removed 0 bases at V and 2 bases at J, leaving 1 base unmatched. The CDR3 is 18 residues long. This clone has more than one count but fewer than ten. Its antigen is not identified. Once RNA had been extracted, it was reverse transcribed into cDNA to act as the sequencing template. The protocol was immunoSEQ multiplex PCR, while the TCRdb copy is restricted to in-frame clones and leaves out a portion. Of 200,000 or so clones in the sample, roughly 40% are singletons; the top ten hold 2.6%. Treatment described: oral pan-JAK inhibitor, 5-10 mg twice daily. Peripheral blood and lesional scalp punch biopsies were taken from alopecia areata patients.

This receptor was identified in a human donor with alopecia areata. V gene TRBV4-2 combines with J gene TRBJ2-1, with 16 bases identical to TRBD2. The source material was CD4+ T cells sorted from blood, sampled at approximately week 36, from a patient treated with tofacitinib. CDR3 sequence: CASSQDGTSGRAYNEQFF. For the CDR3, the DNA is TGTGCCAGCAGCCAAGACGGGACTAGCGGGAGGGCCTACAATGAGCAGTTCTTC.